This T cell receptor (beta chain) was identified during a study of identical twins. MiXCR, run by TCRdb on the 5' RACE reads, gives a single entry per CDR3 protein. The sample includes nearly 900,000 distinct CDR3 sequences, about 12% of them seen just once. Findings and limits, study-wide: Potential partial confounding of zero-insertion analyses by invariant MAIT and iNKT cells was noted. Without tracking the same donors, conclusions rested on cross-sectional statistical analysis.

V shed 7 bases and J shed 0 bases, with 10 bases lying between them. This CDR3 has 14 amino acids. This clonotype has a handful of counts. Its specificity is unknown. The same data also contributed to another study, on yellow fever vaccine responses in identical twins.

Sequencing was performed on PBMCs. This chain uses TRBV12-3 or TRBV12-4 with TRBJ2-1; D gene uncertain. The clonotype originates from a woman between 18 and 29 years old in good health. The CDR3 region has the DNA TGTGCCAGCACCCTGACAACCTCCTACAATGAGCAGTTCTTC. This codes for CASTLTTSYNEQFF.